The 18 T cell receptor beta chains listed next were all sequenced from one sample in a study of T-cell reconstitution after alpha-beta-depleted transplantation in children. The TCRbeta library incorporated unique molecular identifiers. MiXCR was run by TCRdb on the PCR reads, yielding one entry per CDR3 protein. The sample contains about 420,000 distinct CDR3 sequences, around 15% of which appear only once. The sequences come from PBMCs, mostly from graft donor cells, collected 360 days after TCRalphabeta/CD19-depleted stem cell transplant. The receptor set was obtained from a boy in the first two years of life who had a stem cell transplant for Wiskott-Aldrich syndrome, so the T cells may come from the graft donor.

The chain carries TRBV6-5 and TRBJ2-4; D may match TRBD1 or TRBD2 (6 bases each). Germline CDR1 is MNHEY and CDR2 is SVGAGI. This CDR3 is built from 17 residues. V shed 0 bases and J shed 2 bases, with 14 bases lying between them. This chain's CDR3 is CASSYSTGARTKNIQYF. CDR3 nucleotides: TGTGCCAGCAGTTACTCGACGGGGGCGAGGACCAAAAACATTCAGTACTTC.

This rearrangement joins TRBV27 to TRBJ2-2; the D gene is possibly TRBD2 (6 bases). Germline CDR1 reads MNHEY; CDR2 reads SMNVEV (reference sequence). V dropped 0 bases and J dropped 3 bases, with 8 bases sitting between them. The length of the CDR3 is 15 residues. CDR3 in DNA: TGTGCCAGCAGTTTATCGTGGGGGGACACCGGGGAGCTGTTTTTT. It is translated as CASSLSWGDTGELFF.

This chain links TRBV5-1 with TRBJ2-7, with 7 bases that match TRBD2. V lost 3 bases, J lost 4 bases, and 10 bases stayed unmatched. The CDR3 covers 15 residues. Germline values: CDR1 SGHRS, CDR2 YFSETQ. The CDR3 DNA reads TGCGCCAGCAGCTGGGACTATCTACCGAATTACGAGCAGTACTTC. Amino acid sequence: CASSWDYLPNYEQYF.

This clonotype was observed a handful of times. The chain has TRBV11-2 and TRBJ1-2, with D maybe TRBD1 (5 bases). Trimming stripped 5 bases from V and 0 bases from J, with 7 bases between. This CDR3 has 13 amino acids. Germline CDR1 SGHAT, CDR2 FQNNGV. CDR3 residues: CASSTGPNYGYTF. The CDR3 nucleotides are TGTGCCAGCAGCACGGGACCTAACTATGGCTACACCTTC.

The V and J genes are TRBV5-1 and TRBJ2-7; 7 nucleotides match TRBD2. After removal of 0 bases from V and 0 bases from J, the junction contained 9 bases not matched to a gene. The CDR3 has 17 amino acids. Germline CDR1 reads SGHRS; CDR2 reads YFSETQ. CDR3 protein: CASSLDSGGTFSYEQYF. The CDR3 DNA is TGCGCCAGCAGCTTGGATTCCGGGGGGACCTTCTCCTACGAGCAGTACTTC.

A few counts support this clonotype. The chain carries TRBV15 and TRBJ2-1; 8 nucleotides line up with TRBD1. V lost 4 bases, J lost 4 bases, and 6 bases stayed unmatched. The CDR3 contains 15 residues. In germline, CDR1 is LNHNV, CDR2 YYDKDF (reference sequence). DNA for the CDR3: TGTGCCACCAGCATAGGACAGGGACGATACAATGAGCAGTTCTTC. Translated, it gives CATSIGQGRYNEQFF.

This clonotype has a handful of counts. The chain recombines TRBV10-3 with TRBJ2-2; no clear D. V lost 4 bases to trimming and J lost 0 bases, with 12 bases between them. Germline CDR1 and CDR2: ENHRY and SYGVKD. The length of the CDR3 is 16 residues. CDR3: CAISAPRTANTGELFF. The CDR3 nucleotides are TGTGCCATCAGTGCTCCCAGGACGGCGAACACCGGGGAGCTGTTTTTT.

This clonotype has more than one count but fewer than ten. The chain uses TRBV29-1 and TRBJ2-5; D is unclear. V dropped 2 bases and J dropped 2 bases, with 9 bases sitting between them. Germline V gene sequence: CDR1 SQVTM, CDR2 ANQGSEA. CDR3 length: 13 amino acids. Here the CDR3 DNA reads TGCAGCGTTGAATCTCCTAGGCAAGAGACCCAGTACTTC. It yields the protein CSVESPRQETQYF.

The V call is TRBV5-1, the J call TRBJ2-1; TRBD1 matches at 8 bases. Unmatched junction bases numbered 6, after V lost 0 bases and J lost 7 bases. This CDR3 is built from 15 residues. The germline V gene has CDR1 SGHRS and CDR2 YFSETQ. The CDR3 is CASSLGFTGGNEQFF. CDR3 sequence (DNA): TGCGCCAGCAGCTTGGGCTTTACAGGGGGGAATGAGCAGTTCTTC.

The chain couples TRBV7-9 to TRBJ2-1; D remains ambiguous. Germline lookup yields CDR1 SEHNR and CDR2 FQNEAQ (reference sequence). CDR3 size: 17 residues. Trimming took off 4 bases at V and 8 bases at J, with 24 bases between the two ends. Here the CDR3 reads CASSSGPRNPNEYEQFF. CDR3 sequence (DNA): TGTGCCAGCAGCTCAGGACCCCGGAACCCAAATGAGTATGAGCAGTTCTTC.

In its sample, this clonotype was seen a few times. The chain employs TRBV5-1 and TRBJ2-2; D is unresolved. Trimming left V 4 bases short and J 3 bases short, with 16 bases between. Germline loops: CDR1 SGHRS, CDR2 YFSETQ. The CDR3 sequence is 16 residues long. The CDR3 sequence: CASSRWIERDTGELFF. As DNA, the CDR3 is TGCGCCAGCAGCCGTTGGATTGAGAGAGACACCGGGGAGCTGTTTTTT.

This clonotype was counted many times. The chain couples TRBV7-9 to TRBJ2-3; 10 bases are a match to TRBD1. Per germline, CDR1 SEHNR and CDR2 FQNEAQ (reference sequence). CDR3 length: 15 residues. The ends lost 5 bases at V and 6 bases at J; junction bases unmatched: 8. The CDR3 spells CASSPRQGAIDTQYF. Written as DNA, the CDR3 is TGTGCCAGCAGCCCTCGACAGGGGGCGATTGATACGCAGTATTTT. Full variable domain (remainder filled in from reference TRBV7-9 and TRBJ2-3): DTGVSQNPRHKITKRGQNVTFRCDPISEHNRLYWYRQTLGQGPEFLTYFQNEAQLEKSRLLSDRFSAERPKGSFSTLEIQRTEQGDSAMYLCASSPRQGAIDTQYFGPGTRLTVL.

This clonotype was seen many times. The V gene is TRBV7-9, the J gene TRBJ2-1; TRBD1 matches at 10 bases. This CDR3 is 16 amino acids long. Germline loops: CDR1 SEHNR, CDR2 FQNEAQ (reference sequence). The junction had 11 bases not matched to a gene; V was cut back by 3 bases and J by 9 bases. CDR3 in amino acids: CASSLAKGQGKSEQFF. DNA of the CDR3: TGTGCCAGCAGCTTGGCCAAGGGACAGGGGAAGAGTGAGCAGTTCTTC.

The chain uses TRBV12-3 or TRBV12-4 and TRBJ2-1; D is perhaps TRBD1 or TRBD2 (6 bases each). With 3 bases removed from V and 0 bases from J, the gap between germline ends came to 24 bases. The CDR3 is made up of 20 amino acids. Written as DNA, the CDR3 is TGTGCCAGCAGTTTGGGGGCAGTATTCCGGGGGAAGAGCTCCTACAATGAGCAGTTCTTC. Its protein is CASSLGAVFRGKSSYNEQFF.

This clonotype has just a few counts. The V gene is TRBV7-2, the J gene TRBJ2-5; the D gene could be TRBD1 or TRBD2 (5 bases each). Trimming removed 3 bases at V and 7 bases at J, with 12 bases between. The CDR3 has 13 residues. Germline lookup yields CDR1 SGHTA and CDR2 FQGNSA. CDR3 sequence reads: CASSLVVRGTQYF. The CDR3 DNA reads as TGTGCCAGCAGCTTGGTGGTGAGGGGGACCCAGTACTTC.

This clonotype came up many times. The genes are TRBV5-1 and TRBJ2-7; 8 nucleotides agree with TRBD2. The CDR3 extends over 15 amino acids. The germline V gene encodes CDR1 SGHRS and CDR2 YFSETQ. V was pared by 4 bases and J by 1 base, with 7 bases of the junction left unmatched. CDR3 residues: CASSPRGGPSYEQYF. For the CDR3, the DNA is TGCGCCAGCAGCCCTCGCGGGGGGCCATCCTACGAGCAGTACTTC.

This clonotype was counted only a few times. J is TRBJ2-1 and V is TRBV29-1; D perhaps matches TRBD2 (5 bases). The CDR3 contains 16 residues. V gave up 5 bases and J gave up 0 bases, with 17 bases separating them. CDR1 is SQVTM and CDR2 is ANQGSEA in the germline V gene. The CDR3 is CSVLSGVRRSYNEQFF. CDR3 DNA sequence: TGCAGCGTTCTATCCGGGGTTAGGCGCTCCTACAATGAGCAGTTCTTC.

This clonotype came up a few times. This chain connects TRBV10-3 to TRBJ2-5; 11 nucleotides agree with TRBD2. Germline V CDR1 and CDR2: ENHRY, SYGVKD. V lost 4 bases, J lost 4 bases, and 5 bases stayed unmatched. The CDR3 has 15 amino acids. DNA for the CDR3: TGTGCCATCAGTGGGGGACTAGCGGCGCCAGAGACCCAGTACTTC. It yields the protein CAISGGLAAPETQYF.